This T cell receptor beta chain comes out of a study of identical twins. Study findings and constraints: These conclusions were based on statistical analysis (cross-sectional, not following the same donors). Invariant MAIT and iNKT cells could partly confound zero-insertion analyses.

The authors used template switching to add a universal primer site and gave cDNA unique molecular identifiers. TCRdb ran MiXCR on the 5' RACE reads and lists one entry per CDR3 protein. The sample holds a few hundred thousand distinct CDR3 sequences, 12% seen once. Concerning this clonotype: Its antigen is not identified.

The CDR3 is 16 residues long. The germline V gene has CDR1 SNHLY and CDR2 FYNNEI. Losses at the gene ends were 5 bases for V and 10 bases for J; bases not matched to a gene: 10. This sample also belongs to another study, concerning yellow fever vaccine responses in identical twins. From that paper: It has been reported that, in twins, the vaccine T cell response seemed partly convergent and partly personalized.

The sequencing input was CD8+ T cells sorted from blood. V and J are TRBV2 and TRBJ2-1; TRBD2 aligns across 14 bases. The receptor was isolated from a woman aged 18-35 years in good health. CDR3 bases: TGTGCCAGCAGTTTTCCGGGACTAGCGGGAGTTTTGGAGCAGTTCTTC. Its protein is CASSFPGLAGVLEQFF.